The 16 T cell receptor beta chains below all came from one sample that was sequenced in a study of blood T cell repertoires in COVID-19. Clones were sequenced by immunoSEQ multiplex PCR, and TCRdb holds only the in-frame ones, with some missing. The table has about 160,000 clones, 85% seen once. Sequenced: peripheral blood. The receptor source for this set is a human donor with acute or convalescent COVID-19. The donor label of this sample is uncertain.

The chain employs TRBV6-5 and TRBJ1-1; maybe TRBD1 (6 bases). V shed 6 bases and J shed 5 bases, with 19 bases lying between them. The CDR3 sequence is 15 residues long. Germline values: CDR1 MNHEY, CDR2 SVGAGI. CDR3 DNA: TGTGCCAGCAGGAGACCACAGGGATTGGGGACTGAAGCTTTCTTT. Translated, it gives CASRRPQGLGTEAFF.

In its sample, this clone was seen a few times. V is TRBV27 and J is TRBJ2-2; D not certain. CDR3 size: 13 residues. V was pared by 1 base and J by 8 bases, with 8 bases between. Per the germline V gene, CDR1 is MNHEY and CDR2 is SMNVEV (reference sequence). CDR3 residues: CASSLWVEGELFF. CDR3 nucleotide sequence: TGTGCCAGCAGTTTATGGGTGGAGGGGGAGCTGTTTTTT.

This rearrangement joins TRBV7-9 to TRBJ2-7, with 7 bases fitting TRBD1. The CDR3 has 15 residues. V lost 1 base to trimming and J lost 2 bases; unmatched junction nucleotides: 5. The germline V gene encodes CDR1 SEHNR and CDR2 FQNEAQ (reference sequence). The CDR3: CASSLEGDRAYEQYF. The CDR3, as DNA: TGTGCCAGCAGCTTAGAGGGCGACAGGGCCTACGAGCAGTACTTC.

V is TRBV11-2 and J is TRBJ1-6; a weak D match, TRBD1 (6 bases). V was clipped by 0 bases and J by 7 bases, with 13 bases between them. Germline-derived CDR1 and CDR2 are SGHAT and FQNNGV. This CDR3 has 16 residues. The CDR3 loop is CASSLDPGGWNSPLHF. The CDR3 DNA follows: TGTGCCAGCAGCTTAGATCCGGGGGGCTGGAATTCACCCCTCCACTTT.

The rearrangement links TRBV30 to TRBJ2-6, with TRBD1 matching over 7 bases. J was trimmed by 2 bases and V by 2 bases; bases with no gene match: 6. CDR1 is GTSNPN, CDR2 SVGIG, per germline (reference sequence). This CDR3 is 16 amino acids long. The CDR3 nucleotides are TGTGCCTGGAGTACCCACCAGGGGGCTGGGGCCAACGTCCTGACTTTC. It specifies CAWSTHQGAGANVLTF. Variable domain in full (rest from reference TRBV30 and TRBJ2-6): SQTIHQWPATLVQPVGSPLSLECTVEGTSNPNLYWYRQAAGRGLQLLFYSVGIGQISSEVPQNLSASRPQDRQFILSSKKLLLSDSGFYLCAWSTHQGAGANVLTFGAGSRLTVL.

The CDR3 DNA sequence: TGTGCCAGCAGTTCCCCGGGGGGGGCAACTAATGAAAAACTGTTTTTT. It encodes CASSSPGGATNEKLFF. The genes are TRBV28 and TRBJ1-4; possible D gene TRBD1, 5 bases. Germline CDR1 and CDR2: MDHEN and SYDVKM. Trimming took off 4 bases at V and 0 bases at J, with 12 bases between the two ends. This CDR3 spans 16 amino acids.

This clone has just a few counts. The rearrangement links TRBV29-1 to TRBJ1-5; D gene ambiguous. CDR1 is SQVTM and CDR2 is ANQGSEA in the germline V gene. The CDR3 is 12 residues long. V lost 6 bases and J lost 4, with 10 bases in between. The DNA of the CDR3 is TGCAGCGTGCTAAGTCCAAATCAGCCCCAGCATTTT. This encodes CSVLSPNQPQHF.

This rearrangement joins TRBV28 to TRBJ1-4; D perhaps matches TRBD1 (6 bases). The CDR3 has 13 residues. Trimming removed 5 bases at V and 5 bases at J, with 9 bases between. Germline values: CDR1 MDHEN, CDR2 SYDVKM. For the CDR3, the DNA is TGTGCCAGCAGTATACAGGGCAATGAAAAACTGTTTTTT. It encodes CASSIQGNEKLFF.

This clone was seen more than once but under ten times. The DNA for the CDR3 is TGTGCCAGCAGCGTGGGACAGGGTTGGGACTATGGCTACACCTTC. Its translation: CASSVGQGWDYGYTF. The chain uses TRBV5-5 and TRBJ1-2; 9 bases align to TRBD1. Trimming at V came to 4 bases and at J to 3 bases, leaving 7 bases not matched to a gene. There are 15 residues in the CDR3. Germline CDR1 is SGHKS and CDR2 is YYEKEE (reference sequence).

This chain joins TRBV5-1 and TRBJ1-3; weak D call: TRBD1 (6 bases). The germline V and J ends were trimmed by 4 bases and 3 bases, with 14 bases remaining between them. The CDR3 loop spans 15 amino acids. CDR1 SGHRS and CDR2 YFSETQ come from the germline V gene. The CDR3 sequence: CASSTSTGNGNTIYF. DNA for the CDR3: TGCGCCAGCAGCACGTCAACAGGGAATGGAAACACCATATATTTT. The full variable domain, completed using reference TRBV5-1 and TRBJ1-3, is KAGVTQTPRYLIKTRGQQVTLSCSPISGHRSVSWYQQTPGQGLQFLFEYFSETQRNKGNFPGRFSGRQFSNSRSEMNVSTLELGDSALYLCASSTSTGNGNTIYFGEGSWLTVV.

The chain recombines TRBV7-6 with TRBJ2-1; 13 positions match TRBD2. The CDR3 covers 17 residues. CDR1 and CDR2 from the germline V gene are SGHVS and FNYEAQ. J gave up 3 bases and V 5 bases, and 7 bases lay outside the gene matches. The CDR3 is CASSPRLAGGVYNEQFF. CDR3 nucleotide sequence: TGTGCCAGCAGCCCAAGACTAGCGGGGGGTGTCTACAATGAGCAGTTCTTC.

The chain combines TRBV5-8 with TRBJ1-6, with D perhaps TRBD1 (6 bases). CDR3 length: 15 amino acids. Trimming pared 2 bases from V and 4 bases from J, leaving 10 bases between. Germline V lookup: CDR1 SGHTS, CDR2 YDEGEE. The CDR3 spells CASSFKGGYNSPLHF. The CDR3 region has the DNA TGTGCCAGCAGCTTTAAAGGGGGATATAATTCACCCCTCCACTTT.

The rearrangement links TRBV6-4 to TRBJ2-7; possibly TRBD1 for D (5 bases). The CDR3 extends over 13 amino acids. Trimming took 6 bases from V and 3 from J, leaving 12 bases between them. CDR1 and CDR2 (germline): MRHNA, SNTAGT. The CDR3 DNA reads TGTGCCAGCAGCTTAAACCAGGGCTACGAGCAGTACTTC. The encoded protein is CASSLNQGYEQYF.

The chain has TRBV28 and TRBJ1-5, with a possible D match to TRBD1 (5 bases). Germline assignment: CDR1 MDHEN and CDR2 SYDVKM. With 2 bases removed from V and 3 bases from J, the gap between germline ends came to 8 bases. This CDR3 has 14 amino acids. The CDR3 nucleotides are TGTGCCAGCAGTTTACGACAGCCCAATCAGCCCCAGCATTTT. It is translated as CASSLRQPNQPQHF.

V gene TRBV7-2 combines with J gene TRBJ1-1; a weak D match, TRBD1 (6 bases). Trimming took 5 bases from V and 4 from J, leaving 20 bases between them. Germline loops: CDR1 SGHTA, CDR2 FQGNSA. This CDR3 has 16 residues. The CDR3 nucleotides are TGTGCCAGCAGCGTCTCCACCCCAGGGGTGGGCACTGAAGCTTTCTTT. Encoded protein: CASSVSTPGVGTEAFF.

V usage is TRBV2 and J usage is TRBJ1-1; D possibly corresponds to TRBD1 (5 bases). Germline V gene data show CDR1 as SNHLY and CDR2 as FYNNEI. The V gene lost 3 bases and the J gene lost 4 bases, with 9 bases spanning the gap. The CDR3 runs 13 residues. The CDR3 loop reads CASSDGGFTEAFF. DNA of the CDR3: TGTGCCAGCAGTGATGGGGGGTTCACTGAAGCTTTCTTT. Full variable domain (outside the CDR3, taken from reference TRBV2 and TRBJ1-1): EPEVTQTPSHQVTQMGQEVILRCVPISNHLYFYWYRQILGQKVEFLVSFYNNEISEKSEIFDDQFSVERPDGSNFTLKIRSTKLEDSAMYFCASSDGGFTEAFFGQGTRLTVV.